This TCR beta chain was sequenced during a study of blood T cell repertoires in COVID-19. This CDR3 has 13 residues. Trimming removed 1 base from V and 8 bases from J, with 11 bases in between. Only in-frame clones appear in the TCRdb table, and some are missing; sequencing was by immunoSEQ multiplex PCR. The sample shows about 320,000 clones, roughly 85% of them seen only once. The sample was PBMCs or T cells enriched from blood (not recorded which). This clonotype originated in a woman younger than 45 who had been exposed to COVID-19. This chain links TRBV12-3 or TRBV12-4 with TRBJ1-2, with D unclear. The CDR3 DNA follows: TGTGCCAGCAGTTTAGGGCAGGTGGGCGGCTACACCTTC. Its translation is CASSLGQVGGYTF.